Each of the 29 T cell receptor beta chains below was sequenced from the same sample in a study of cytotoxic CD8 clonotypes in ibrutinib-treated CLL. Libraries were prepared by immunoSEQ multiplex PCR; TCRdb keeps only in-frame clonotypes and omits some of them. The table has 100,000 to 150,000 clones, approximately 85% seen once. Sample: PBMCs, taken after 24 months of ibrutinib treatment. The source is a human donor with chronic lymphocytic leukemia.

This clone appeared once. The V call is TRBV15, the J call TRBJ2-7; the match to TRBD2 covers 8 bases. The J segment lost 2 bases and the V segment lost 1 base, leaving 4 bases of the junction unmatched. The CDR3 is made up of 15 amino acids. The germline CDR1 and CDR2 sequences are LNHNV and YYDKDF (reference sequence). The CDR3 nucleotides read TGTGCCACCAGCAGAGGGGCGGGAGGCGCCTACGAGCAGTACTTC. Its translation: CATSRGAGGAYEQYF.

The CDR3 bases are TGTGCCAGCAGCTTATATAGCTCCTACGAGCAGTACTTC. Translating it yields CASSLYSSYEQYF. The chain uses TRBV7-8 and TRBJ2-7; D uncertain. The CDR3 runs to 13 residues. V dropped 2 bases and J dropped 0 bases, with 5 bases sitting between them. Looked up from germline, CDR1 is SGHVS and CDR2 is FQNEAQ. Complete variable domain (other parts from reference TRBV7-8 and TRBJ2-7): GAGVSQSPRYKVAKRGQDVALRCDPISGHVSLFWYQQALGQGPEFLTYFQNEAQLDKSGLPSDRFFAERPEGSVSTLKIQRTQQEDSAVYLCASSLYSSYEQYFGPGTRLTVT.

The table lists this clone with a count of one. V and J are TRBV5-6 and TRBJ1-6, with D possibly TRBD1 on 6 matching bases. CDR3 length: 13 residues. Trimming took off 5 bases at V and 7 bases at J, with 10 bases between the two ends. CDR1 SGHDT and CDR2 YYEEEE come from the germline V gene. The CDR3 reads CASSPQGNSPLHF. The CDR3 DNA reads as TGTGCCAGCAGTCCTCAGGGGAATTCACCCCTCCACTTT.

The gene calls are TRBV14 and TRBJ2-7; the match to TRBD1 covers 9 bases. The junction had 7 bases not matched to a gene; V was cut back by 4 bases and J by 6 bases. Germline V CDR1 and CDR2: SGHDN, FVKESK. The CDR3 covers 14 residues. The CDR3 loop reads CASSPGQGPSEQYF. The CDR3 DNA reads TGTGCCAGCAGCCCCGGACAGGGGCCGAGCGAGCAGTACTTC.

The chain combines TRBV7-2 with TRBJ2-1; D remains ambiguous. The CDR3 loop spans 12 amino acids. V was clipped by 5 bases and J by 5 bases, with 7 bases between them. Germline assignment: CDR1 SGHTA and CDR2 FQGNSA. CDR3 coding DNA: TGTGCCAGCAGCCTGACAAACAATGAGCAGTTCTTC. It yields the protein CASSLTNNEQFF.

This chain links TRBV19 with TRBJ2-7; perhaps TRBD2 as D (6 bases). Germline V gene lookup returns CDR1 LNHDA and CDR2 SQIVND (reference sequence). Trimming shortened V by 0 bases and J by 4 bases, and 13 bases separated the two germline ends. This CDR3 is built from 15 residues. The CDR3 DNA reads TGTGCCAGTAGTATAGATGGCGCCCGGGGGTACGAGCAGTACTTC. Amino acids: CASSIDGARGYEQYF.

The chain combines TRBV7-8 with TRBJ1-3; no clear D. Trimming cost V 4 bases and J 6 bases, with 7 bases left between them. From germline, CDR1 is SGHVS and CDR2 FQNEAQ. The CDR3 has 12 amino acids. CDR3 sequence (DNA): TGTGCCAGCAGCTACCCTGAAAACACCATATATTTT. Translation: CASSYPENTIYF. Filled out from reference TRBV7-8 and TRBJ1-3, the complete variable domain reads GAGVSQSPRYKVAKRGQDVALRCDPISGHVSLFWYQQALGQGPEFLTYFQNEAQLDKSGLPSDRFFAERPEGSVSTLKIQRTQQEDSAVYLCASSYPENTIYFGEGSWLTVV.

The genes are TRBV4-2 and TRBJ2-7; D unclear. V shed 0 bases and J shed 1 base, with 10 bases lying between them. CDR1 and CDR2 from the germline V gene are LGHNA and YNFKEQ. CDR3 length equals 15 residues. CDR3 region: CASSQDMGLSYEQYF. The CDR3 DNA reads TGTGCCAGCAGCCAAGATATGGGGTTATCCTACGAGCAGTACTTC.

The chain employs TRBV7-2 and TRBJ1-6; TRBD1 aligns across 8 bases. The J segment lost 6 bases and the V segment lost 5 bases, leaving 6 bases of the junction unmatched. The CDR3 consists of 15 residues. CDR1 is SGHTA, CDR2 FQGNSA, per germline. The chain's CDR3 is CASSRGQGFNSPLHF. CDR3 nucleotides: TGTGCCAGCAGCCGCGGACAGGGCTTTAATTCACCCCTCCACTTT.

The chain is built from TRBV5-1 and TRBJ2-3; the D call may be TRBD1 or TRBD2 (5 bases each). The CDR3 covers 15 residues. V lost 4 bases and J lost 0, with 12 bases in between. CDR1 SGHRS and CDR2 YFSETQ come from the germline V gene. The CDR3 region is CASSRDGVSTDTQYF. CDR3 sequence (DNA): TGCGCCAGCAGCAGGGACGGGGTCAGCACAGATACGCAGTATTTT.

The genes are TRBV7-3 and TRBJ2-2; no reliable D call. This CDR3 has 12 amino acids. V was trimmed by 5 bases and J by 7 bases, leaving 8 bases between them. Germline loops: CDR1 SGHTA, CDR2 FQGTGA. CDR3 protein: CASSPPGGELFF. DNA for the CDR3: TGTGCCAGCAGCCCACCGGGCGGGGAGCTGTTTTTT.

The genes are TRBV7-9 and TRBJ1-3, with D maybe TRBD1 (6 bases). This CDR3 has 16 amino acids. CDR1 is SEHNR, CDR2 FQNEAQ, per germline (reference sequence). With 5 bases removed from V and 0 bases from J, the gap between germline ends came to 14 bases. CDR3 DNA sequence: TGTGCCAGCAGCCGCCGGGGGGGCCTCTCTGGAAACACCATATATTTT. Encoded protein: CASSRRGGLSGNTIYF. The full variable domain, rest sourced from reference TRBV7-9 and TRBJ1-3, is DTGVSQNPRHKITKRGQNVTFRCDPISEHNRLYWYRQTLGQGPEFLTYFQNEAQLEKSRLLSDRFSAERPKGSFSTLEIQRTEQGDSAMYLCASSRRGGLSGNTIYFGEGSWLTVV.

This clone was seen ten or more times. Other DNA sequences in the same sample also yield this CDR3. The chain has TRBV30 and TRBJ1-6; D is ambiguous. The length of the CDR3 is 14 residues. The germline gives CDR1 GTSNPN, CDR2 SVGIG (reference sequence). The ends were cut back, 0 bases at V and 10 bases at J, with 13 bases in the middle. The CDR3 loop reads CAWSVPGFRSPLHF. The CDR3 DNA is TGTGCCTGGAGTGTTCCGGGTTTTCGATCACCCCTCCACTTT. The full variable domain, rest sourced from reference TRBV30 and TRBJ1-6, is SQTIHQWPATLVQPVGSPLSLECTVEGTSNPNLYWYRQAAGRGLQLLFYSVGIGQISSEVPQNLSASRPQDRQFILSSKKLLLSDSGFYLCAWSVPGFRSPLHFGNGTRLTVT.

The rearrangement uses TRBV7-3 and TRBJ2-1, with 8 bases fitting TRBD2. With 4 bases clipped from V and 10 bases from J, the junction kept 9 bases outside the gene matches. Germline loops: CDR1 SGHTA, CDR2 FQGTGA. This CDR3 is built from 14 residues. The CDR3 spells CASSSMGLVGEQFF. CDR3 DNA: TGTGCCAGCAGCTCAATGGGACTAGTGGGGGAGCAGTTCTTC.

This chain connects TRBV7-2 to TRBJ2-5, with TRBD1 identical over 7 bases. Trimming took 8 bases from V and 5 from J; bases not matched to a gene: 8. The CDR3 is 13 amino acids. Germline loops: CDR1 SGHTA, CDR2 FQGNSA. The CDR3 coding sequence is TGTGCCAGCCGGAAGGGGGCAGGGGAGACCCAGTACTTC. This gives the protein CASRKGAGETQYF. The full variable domain, rest sourced from reference TRBV7-2 and TRBJ2-5, is GAGVSQSPSNKVTEKGKDVELRCDPISGHTALYWYRQSLGQGLEFLIYFQGNSAPDKSGLPSDRFSAERTGGSVSTLTIQRTQQEDSAVYLCASRKGAGETQYFGPGTRLLVL.

The chain employs TRBV5-6 and TRBJ2-3; 11 positions match TRBD2. The germline CDR1 and CDR2 sequences are SGHDT and YYEEEE. V lost 5 bases, J lost 5 bases, and 7 bases stayed unmatched. The CDR3 runs to 15 residues. In nucleotides, the CDR3 is TGTGCCAGCAGTATTAGCGGGAGGGCCATAGATACGCAGTATTTT. It translates to CASSISGRAIDTQYF.

The gene calls are TRBV10-3 and TRBJ2-7; possibly TRBD1 for D (5 bases). The CDR3 consists of 12 residues. Per the germline V gene, CDR1 is ENHRY and CDR2 is SYGVKD. V was trimmed by 6 bases and J by 6 bases, leaving 12 bases between them. This chain's CDR3 is CAISGRRGEQYF. The CDR3 region has the DNA TGTGCCATCAGCGGCCGAAGGGGCGAGCAGTACTTC.

CDR3: CATSRSRRTSGANVLTF. The CDR3 DNA is TGTGCCACCAGCAGATCTCGACGGACCTCTGGGGCCAACGTCCTGACTTTC. The rearrangement links TRBV15 to TRBJ2-6, with D unclear. The length of the CDR3 is 17 residues. V lost 2 bases and J 0 bases, leaving 11 bases between the germline ends. Germline V gene data show CDR1 as LNHNV and CDR2 as YYDKDF (reference sequence).

This clone was detected once. The gene calls are TRBV29-1 and TRBJ2-7; possibly TRBD2 for D (5 bases). Trimming took off 3 bases at V and 9 bases at J, with 18 bases between the two ends. Germline loops: CDR1 SQVTM, CDR2 ANQGSEA. CDR3 length: 13 residues. The CDR3 sequence: CSVDREGTGVQYF. DNA of the CDR3: TGCAGCGTTGATCGAGAGGGTACCGGCGTGCAGTACTTC.

The chain uses TRBV27 and TRBJ1-5, with TRBD1 matching 10 bases. V trimming: 3 bases; J trimming: 6 bases; junction bases outside the gene matches: 8. Germline CDR1 MNHEY, CDR2 SMNVEV (reference sequence). This CDR3 is 16 amino acids long. The CDR3 here is CASSFSTGGGGQPQHF. CDR3 nucleotide sequence: TGTGCCAGCAGTTTTTCGACAGGGGGCGGAGGTCAGCCCCAGCATTTT.

V is TRBV18 and J is TRBJ1-4; D possibly corresponds to TRBD1 (5 bases). The CDR3 has 16 amino acids. CDR1 and CDR2 from the germline V gene are KGHSH and LQKENI. Trimming cost V 5 bases and J 3 bases, with 16 bases left between them. CDR3 region: CASSDQDKTANEKLFF. The CDR3, as DNA: TGTGCCAGCTCAGACCAAGATAAGACAGCTAATGAAAAACTGTTTTTT.

The chain recombines TRBV10-3 with TRBJ2-5, with no clear D. Germline V gives CDR1 ENHRY, CDR2 SYGVKD. This CDR3 has 16 amino acids. V was shortened by 2 bases and J by 2 bases, with 15 bases between the two germline ends. The CDR3 DNA reads TGTGCCATCAGTGAGGGGATACGACTTTTACAAGAGACCCAGTACTTC. This gives the protein CAISEGIRLLQETQYF.

In regard to this clone: Other DNA sequences from this sample encode an identical CDR3 as well. This chain uses TRBV7-2 with TRBJ1-5; D gene unclear. The CDR3 sequence is 13 residues long. Germline V CDR1 and CDR2: SGHTA, FQGNSA. V lost 2 bases, J lost 4 bases, and 6 bases lay in between. The CDR3: CASSLQVNQPQHF. Written as DNA, the CDR3 is TGTGCCAGCAGCTTACAGGTGAATCAGCCCCAGCATTTT.

This clone was seen once. The chain employs TRBV30 and TRBJ1-3; D ambiguous. V shed 3 bases and J shed 4 bases, with 10 bases lying between them. This CDR3 contains 13 residues. CDR1 is GTSNPN, CDR2 SVGIG, per germline (reference sequence). The CDR3 nucleotides read TGTGCCTGGAGGCCAGTAGGGGGAAACACCATATATTTT. Amino acid sequence: CAWRPVGGNTIYF.

The V and J genes are TRBV5-1 and TRBJ2-1, with TRBD1 matching over 7 bases. Germline CDR1 reads SGHRS; CDR2 reads YFSETQ. The V gene end was trimmed by 2 bases and the J gene end by 1 base; junction bases not matched to a gene: 3. This CDR3 is 15 amino acids long. The CDR3 DNA sequence: TGCGCCAGCAGCTTAGGGACAGTATCCTACAATGAGCAGTTCTTC. Encoded protein: CASSLGTVSYNEQFF.

The J gene is TRBJ1-1, the V gene TRBV5-8; TRBD1 might be the D (5 bases). V lost 9 bases, J lost 4 bases, and 22 bases lay in between. From germline, CDR1 is SGHTS and CDR2 YDEGEE. The length of the CDR3 is 15 residues. The CDR3 sequence is CATQGMGQGITEAFF. CDR3 coding DNA: TGTGCCACCCAAGGAATGGGGCAAGGGATCACTGAAGCTTTCTTT.

V gene TRBV4-3 combines with J gene TRBJ2-7, with 13 bases fitting TRBD2. V dropped 5 bases and J dropped 2; count of bases not matched to a gene: 3. This CDR3 region has 15 residues. CDR1 LGHNA and CDR2 YSLEER come from the germline V gene. In DNA form, the CDR3 reads TGCGCCAGCAGCGCCGGGACTAGCGGGACCTACGAGCAGTACTTC. Its translation: CASSAGTSGTYEQYF.

J is TRBJ1-2 and V is TRBV4-2, with D possibly TRBD1 on 5 matching bases. CDR1 LGHNA and CDR2 YNFKEQ come from the germline V gene. The CDR3 is 15 amino acids. With 1 base removed from V and 7 bases from J, the gap between germline ends came to 16 bases. Here the CDR3 reads CASSQVGREILGYTF. The CDR3 region has the DNA TGTGCCAGCAGCCAAGTGGGCAGGGAGATTCTTGGCTACACCTTC.

V usage is TRBV29-1 and J usage is TRBJ1-5; D call uncertain. CDR3 length equals 14 residues. Germline V gives CDR1 SQVTM, CDR2 ANQGSEA. Between the trimmed V and J ends, which lost 4 bases and 0 bases, there was a span of 10 bases. In DNA, the CDR3 is TGCAGCGTTGTATTAGGAAATAGCAATCAGCCCCAGCATTTT. This translates into CSVVLGNSNQPQHF.